This paragraph reports one T cell receptor beta chain. Its matching antigen is unknown. This entry is derived from a study of blood T cells in healthy people across ages. Regarding the study as a whole: The fall in TCR beta diversity per million T cells was roughly linear with age. Diversity estimated from one million T cells was considered an underestimate.

The CDR3 is 14 residues long. V was clipped by 1 base and J by 5 bases, with 9 bases between them. Germline V gene lookup returns CDR1 SGHTA and CDR2 FQGNSA. Total RNA extracted from each sample amounted to at least 6 micrograms. A second PCR of roughly 7 to 11 cycles used a sample-barcoded 5' primer and a J-beta primer mix. Individual samples furnished no less than 2.5 million CDR3-containing paired-end reads apiece. TCRdb independently ran MiXCR on the 5' RACE reads; one entry per CDR3 protein. The table has 600,000 or so distinct CDR3 sequences, 40% to 50% seen once; the top ten hold roughly 25%. The V and J genes are TRBV7-2 and TRBJ1-5; no firm D call. The sequencing input was blood. The TCR comes from a man of 80 years or more in good health. The CDR3 region is CASSLVGRDQPQHF. DNA for the CDR3: TGTGCCAGCAGCTTAGTTGGCAGAGATCAGCCCCAGCATTTT. The full variable domain, with the rest looked up from reference TRBV7-2 and TRBJ1-5, is GAGVSQSPSNKVTEKGKDVELRCDPISGHTALYWYRQSLGQGLEFLIYFQGNSAPDKSGLPSDRFSAERTGGSVSTLTIQRTQQEDSAVYLCASSLVGRDQPQHFGDGTRLSIL.